This T cell receptor (beta chain) was recorded in a study of blood T cell repertoires in COVID-19. In the study overall: From the United States, Italy and Spain came samples of acute and convalescent COVID-19.

Profiling relied on immunoSEQ multiplex PCR, and the TCRdb table lists in-frame clones only, not all of them. The data contain about 220,000 clones, roughly 80% of them seen just once; the ten biggest clones take up roughly 5.1%. V shed 0 bases and J 6 bases; nucleotides not matched to a gene: 9. CDR1 and CDR2 (germline): SGHAT, FQNNGV. This CDR3 region has 17 residues. The Seattle site enrolled patients during active infection and followed them longitudinally. The TCR was taken from a woman between 65 and 79 years old with COVID-19, enrolled during active disease. Sequencing used peripheral blood. The chain carries TRBV11-2 and TRBJ2-1, with 9 bases fitting TRBD1. As DNA, the CDR3 is TGTGCCAGCAGCTTAGATTCACAGGGGGCGCGAGTCAATGAGCAGTTCTTC. Translated, it gives CASSLDSQGARVNEQFF.